This T cell receptor (beta chain) was recovered during a study of T cells in Graves' hyperthyroidism and ophthalmopathy. Amplification targeted TCR beta CDR3 regions from RNA transcripts. During a first-round RT-PCR of the TCR CDR3, the HTBI primer set was used. TCRdb re-analysed the multiplex PCR reads in MiXCR, keeping a single row per CDR3 protein. The sample carries 470,000 or so distinct CDR3 sequences, 20% to 25% recorded once. This clonotype was seen at least ten times. The CDR3 contains 13 residues. CDR1 is SNHLY, CDR2 FYNNEI, per germline. V lost 11 bases and J 1 base, leaving 14 bases between the germline ends. Participants, patients aged 18 to 65, had newly diagnosed hyperthyroidism with a duration under 2 months. Uncontrolled infection, other autoimmune disease, pregnancy or lactation led to exclusion.

The chain employs TRBV2 and TRBJ1-1; perhaps TRBD1 as D (6 bases). The sequenced sample consisted of blood. This TCR was sampled from a man between 18 and 35 years old with Graves' hyperthyroidism. The CDR3 DNA is TGTGCCTCCCACAGGGAGACGAACACTGAAGCTTTCTTT. Translating it yields CASHRETNTEAFF.